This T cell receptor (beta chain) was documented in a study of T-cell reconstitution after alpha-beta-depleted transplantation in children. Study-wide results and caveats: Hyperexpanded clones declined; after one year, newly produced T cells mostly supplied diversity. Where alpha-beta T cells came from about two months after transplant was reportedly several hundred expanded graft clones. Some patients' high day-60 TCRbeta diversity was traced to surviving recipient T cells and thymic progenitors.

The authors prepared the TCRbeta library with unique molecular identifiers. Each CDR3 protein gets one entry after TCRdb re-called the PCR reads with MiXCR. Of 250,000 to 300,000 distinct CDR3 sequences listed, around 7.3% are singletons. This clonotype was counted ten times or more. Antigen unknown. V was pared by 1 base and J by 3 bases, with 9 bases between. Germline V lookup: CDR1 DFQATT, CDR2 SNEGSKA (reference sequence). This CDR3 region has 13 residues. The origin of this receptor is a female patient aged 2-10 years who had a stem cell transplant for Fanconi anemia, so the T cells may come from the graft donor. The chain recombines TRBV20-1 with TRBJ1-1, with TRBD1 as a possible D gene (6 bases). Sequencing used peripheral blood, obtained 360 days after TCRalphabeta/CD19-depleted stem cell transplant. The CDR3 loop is CSARGNRDTEAFF. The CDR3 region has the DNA TGCAGTGCTAGAGGTAACAGGGACACTGAAGCTTTCTTT.